Shown below are 3 T cell receptor beta chains from a single sample sequenced in a study of blood T cell repertoires in COVID-19. Some clones are missing from TCRdb's copy, which holds only in-frame ones; the method was immunoSEQ multiplex PCR. The sample carries about 180,000 clones, approximately 89% recorded once. Sequencing used PBMCs or T cells enriched from blood (not recorded which). The receptors stem from a woman aged 40 to 50 with acute COVID-19.

The chain joins TRBV5-6 to TRBJ2-7; D not resolved. This CDR3 contains 11 residues. The germline gives CDR1 SGHDT, CDR2 YYEEEE. The V end was cut by 0 bases, the J end by 6 bases, with 4 bases between. CDR3 coding DNA: TGTGCCAGCAGCTTGGCCTCCGAGCAGTACTTC. Its protein product is CASSLASEQYF.

CDR3 sequence reads: CASSYAPPGNNEQFF. The CDR3 bases are TGTGCCAGCAGTTACGCACCCCCCGGGAACAATGAGCAGTTCTTC. The chain is built from TRBV6-5 and TRBJ2-1; a possible D gene is TRBD2 (5 bases). Trimming shortened V by 2 bases and J by 5 bases, and 13 bases separated the two germline ends. Germline CDR1 reads MNHEY; CDR2 reads SVGAGI. The CDR3 spans 15 residues.

The chain joins TRBV2 to TRBJ2-5; D perhaps matches TRBD2 (5 bases). CDR1 and CDR2 (germline): SNHLY, FYNNEI. V was trimmed by 7 bases and J by 2 bases, leaving 11 bases between them. This CDR3 region has 13 residues. Here the CDR3 DNA reads TGTGCCAGCACCCCTCGAGGGCAAGAGACCCAGTACTTC. Translating gives CASTPRGQETQYF.